These 15 T cell receptor beta chains came from one sample sequenced in a study of T cells after yellow fever vaccination. TCRdb redid the calling of the 5' RACE reads with MiXCR, one entry per CDR3 protein. Among about 310,000 distinct CDR3 sequences, 3% to 4.5% were seen once, and the ten largest hold less than 25%. The specimen comprised PBMCs, sampled on the day of the yellow fever booster vaccination. The receptors were sampled from a man younger than 35 who received the YFV17D yellow fever vaccine.

This clonotype has at least ten counts. The V and J genes are TRBV7-3 and TRBJ1-1; D is unresolved. This CDR3 contains 12 residues. V shed 4 bases and J shed 7 bases, with 10 bases lying between them. CDR1 is SGHTA, CDR2 FQGTGA, per germline. CDR3 coding DNA: TGTGCCAGCAGCTCCCCGTTTGTTGAAGCTTTCTTT. It encodes CASSSPFVEAFF.

In its sample, this clonotype was seen many times. The chain recombines TRBV5-5 with TRBJ2-7; 9 bases agree with TRBD2. The J segment lost 3 bases and the V segment lost 4 bases, leaving 11 bases of the junction unmatched. Germline-derived CDR1 and CDR2 are SGHKS and YYEKEE (reference sequence). This CDR3 is 16 amino acids long. Here the CDR3 DNA reads TGTGCCAGCAGCGTAGCGGGGGTGCGAGGGGTCTACGAGCAGTACTTC. Protein: CASSVAGVRGVYEQYF.

A few counts support this clonotype. V and J are TRBV11-2 and TRBJ2-7; D unresolved. The V gene lost 1 base and the J gene lost 3 bases, with 10 bases spanning the gap. Germline values: CDR1 SGHAT, CDR2 FQNNGV. The CDR3 loop spans 14 amino acids. The CDR3 loop is CASSLGSSIYEQYF. The DNA for the CDR3 is TGTGCCAGCAGCTTAGGTTCCTCCATCTACGAGCAGTACTTC.

The chain joins TRBV12-3 or TRBV12-4 to TRBJ1-5, with D possibly matching TRBD1 (5 bases). Trimming removed 7 bases from V and 7 bases from J, with 11 bases in between. CDR3 length: 12 amino acids. CDR3: CASTSGGQPQHF. The CDR3 nucleotides are TGTGCCAGCACCTCTGGGGGACAGCCCCAGCATTTT.

The gene calls are TRBV13 and TRBJ2-7; 8 nucleotides match TRBD1. This CDR3 comprises 15 residues. V trimming: 5 bases; J trimming: 2 bases; junction bases outside the gene matches: 8. Per germline, CDR1 PRHDT and CDR2 FYEKMQ (reference sequence). The CDR3 sequence: CASSHLDRATYEQYV. The CDR3 DNA sequence: TGTGCCAGCAGCCACCTGGACAGGGCCACCTACGAGCAGTACGTC.

V and J are TRBV6-5 and TRBJ2-2, with D perhaps TRBD2 (6 bases). Looked up from germline, CDR1 is MNHEY and CDR2 is SVGAGI. Trimming pared 0 bases from V and 6 bases from J, leaving 14 bases between. The CDR3 is 16 residues long. The CDR3 nucleotides read TGTGCCAGCAGTTACTCCGGGAGTTCGTCCCCCGGGGAGCTGTTTTTT. Protein sequence: CASSYSGSSSPGELFF.

At least ten counts were recorded for this clonotype. The V and J genes are TRBV7-2 and TRBJ2-3; the D is unclear. The CDR3 consists of 14 residues. CDR1 is SGHTA, CDR2 FQGNSA, per germline. V was trimmed by 0 bases and J by 2 bases, leaving 6 bases between them. This chain's CDR3 is CASSLAGPTDTQYF. CDR3 coding DNA: TGTGCCAGCAGCTTAGCCGGTCCCACAGATACGCAGTATTTT.

The chain is built from TRBV5-5 and TRBJ2-1, with TRBD2 identical over 15 bases. The ends lost 4 bases at V and 8 bases at J; junction bases unmatched: 7. This CDR3 has 16 residues. Germline assignment: CDR1 SGHKS and CDR2 YYEKEE (reference sequence). CDR3 coding DNA: TGTGCCAGCAGCGTGACGGGACTAGCGGGGGGATATGAGCAGTTCTTC. Protein: CASSVTGLAGGYEQFF.

This clonotype was detected a few times. This sequence joins TRBV7-8 and TRBJ2-7; TRBD1 might be the D (6 bases). With 1 base removed from V and 3 bases from J, the gap between germline ends came to 10 bases. Germline CDR1 SGHVS, CDR2 FQNEAQ. The CDR3 has 14 residues. CDR3 coding DNA: TGTGCCAGCAGCTTAGGGGGGCCGTTCTACGAGCAGTACGTC. This sequence encodes CASSLGGPFYEQYV.

This clonotype was counted at least ten times. The J gene is TRBJ1-1, the V gene TRBV7-9; D may be TRBD1 (6 bases). This CDR3 has 14 amino acids. In germline, CDR1 is SEHNR, CDR2 FQNEAQ (reference sequence). V gave up 6 bases and J gave up 6 bases, with 17 bases separating them. The chain's CDR3 is CASRAGGIPPEAFF. The CDR3 DNA reads as TGTGCCAGCAGAGCCGGGGGCATCCCCCCTGAAGCTTTCTTT.

This clonotype occurred many times. The rearrangement links TRBV6-5 to TRBJ1-2; TRBD1 matches 7 bases. The germline CDR1 and CDR2 sequences are MNHEY and SVGAGI. CDR3 length equals 13 residues. V lost 1 base to trimming and J lost 6 bases; unmatched junction nucleotides: 2. The CDR3 bases are TGTGCCAGCAGTTACTATGGACAGGATGGCTACACCTTC. Protein product: CASSYYGQDGYTF.

The chain carries TRBV5-5 and TRBJ1-4; 7 nucleotides align to TRBD1. The CDR3 covers 15 residues. V shed 4 bases and J 7 bases; nucleotides not matched to a gene: 10. Germline-derived CDR1 and CDR2 are SGHKS and YYEKEE (reference sequence). The CDR3 loop reads CASSRRPPGGEKLFF. The DNA for the CDR3 is TGTGCCAGCAGCCGCCGGCCCCCAGGGGGTGAAAAACTGTTTTTT.

This clonotype occurred a few times. The chain employs TRBV5-5 and TRBJ1-1; 10 bases match TRBD1. The CDR3 loop spans 16 amino acids. V shed 5 bases and J 0 bases; nucleotides not matched to a gene: 7. Germline values: CDR1 SGHKS, CDR2 YYEKEE (reference sequence). CDR3 residues: CASRLRDRGLNTEAFF. The CDR3 region has the DNA TGTGCCAGCAGGTTGCGGGACAGGGGATTGAACACTGAAGCTTTCTTT.

The chain recombines TRBV20-1 with TRBJ1-3, with D possibly TRBD1 on 5 matching bases. Germline loops: CDR1 DFQATT, CDR2 SNEGSKA (reference sequence). Trimming left V 5 bases short and J 4 bases short, with 15 bases between. This CDR3 is built from 14 residues. The CDR3 sequence is CSARGRDWGNTIYF. The CDR3 coding sequence is TGCAGTGCTCGGGGGAGGGATTGGGGAAACACCATATATTTT.

This clonotype was seen more than once but under ten times. The chain employs TRBV4-2 and TRBJ2-5; 9 bases match TRBD2. CDR3 length equals 18 residues. The germline CDR1 and CDR2 sequences are LGHNA and YNFKEQ. The V and J ends lost 0 bases and 5 bases, in that order; junction bases with no gene match: 13. The CDR3 here is CASSQDLLAGGVKETQYF. CDR3 DNA: TGTGCCAGCAGCCAAGATCTACTGGCGGGGGGGGTTAAGGAGACCCAGTACTTC.